This TCR beta chain was retrieved from a study of shared clonotypes between healthy human individuals. Study context: Three CD4 naive, three CD4 memory, two CD8 naive and one CD8 memory plate were used per donor. Notes on the study in general: Estimated richness values were generally larger in naive subsets than in memory subsets.

It was CD45RO-negative cells, positively selected for CCR7, that made up naive CD8 cells, with terminally differentiated effector memory CD45RA+ cells excluded. In the source study's methods: ImmunoSEQ sequences covered only the junction and lacked quality scores; filtering therefore differed. Libraries were prepared by immunoSEQ multiplex PCR; TCRdb keeps only in-frame clonotypes and omits some of them. D and trimming were read from the DNA, whereas the V and J calls and clone size are those reported in that table. This sample has roughly 810,000 clones, with about 97% found just once. Germline loops: CDR1 MDHEN, CDR2 SYDVKM. V was cut by 5 bases and J by 9 bases, with 20 bases left in between. This CDR3 spans 14 amino acids. A remark on this clone: No antigen is known for it.

The sequence was obtained from a man aged 25-45 years in good health. The chain couples TRBV28 to TRBJ2-7, with D maybe TRBD2 (5 bases). Sequences were obtained from naive CD8+ T cells sorted from blood. The CDR3 bases are TGTGCCAGCAGTACCCCGGACGGACGGGGAGTGCAGTACTTC. This encodes CASSTPDGRGVQYF.